Sequencing of this TCR beta chain was carried out in a study of blood T cell repertoires in COVID-19. Across the whole study: The samples span acute and convalescent COVID-19 from the United States, Italy and Spain.

Profiling relied on immunoSEQ multiplex PCR, and the TCRdb table lists in-frame clones only, not all of them. Here the sample spans roughly 86,000 clones, 91% being singletons. The specimen was peripheral blood. The receptor comes from a woman aged 50 to 60 in a cohort sampled during active COVID-19.

This chain's CDR3 is CASSYTGQRYGYTF. The CDR3 nucleotides are TGTGCCAGCAGTTATACCGGACAACGGTATGGCTACACCTTC. The chain couples TRBV6-5 to TRBJ1-2; D is possibly TRBD1 (5 bases). The length of the CDR3 is 14 residues. Trimming removed 3 bases from V and 5 bases from J, with 13 bases in between. Germline loops: CDR1 MNHEY, CDR2 SVGAGI.